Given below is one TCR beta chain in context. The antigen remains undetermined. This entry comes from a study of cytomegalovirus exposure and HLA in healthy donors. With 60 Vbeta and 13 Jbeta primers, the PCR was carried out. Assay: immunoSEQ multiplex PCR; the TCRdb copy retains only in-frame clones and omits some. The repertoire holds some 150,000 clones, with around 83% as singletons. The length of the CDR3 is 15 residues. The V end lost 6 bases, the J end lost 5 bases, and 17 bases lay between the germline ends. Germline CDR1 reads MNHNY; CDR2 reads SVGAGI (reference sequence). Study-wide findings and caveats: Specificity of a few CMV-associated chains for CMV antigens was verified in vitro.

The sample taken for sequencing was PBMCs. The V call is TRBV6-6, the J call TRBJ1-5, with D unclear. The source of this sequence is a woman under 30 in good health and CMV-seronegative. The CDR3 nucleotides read TGTGCCAGCAGCCGCCGCGGGGTTCTGGATCAGCCCCAGCATTTT. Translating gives CASSRRGVLDQPQHF.